The rows below give T cell receptor beta chains drawn from one sample of a study of cytomegalovirus exposure and HLA in healthy donors. The table came from immunoSEQ multiplex PCR; TCRdb's copy has only in-frame clones and leaves some out. The sample shows approximately 200,000 clones, about 86% of them seen only once. The source material was PBMCs. The receptor set was obtained from a woman aged 18-29 years in good health and CMV-seronegative. The CDR3 runs from the conserved cysteine through the conserved F or W. Fields, in order: clone size, D gene, J gene, V gene, CDR3 protein, CDR3 DNA. A D gene is named only where the DNA matches it firmly. Clone size is shown for a subset of rows, as once, few, many or a class of expanded clone.

clone size: -
D gene: TRBD2
J gene: TRBJ2-5
V gene: TRBV2
CDR3 protein: CASRWTSGNGETQYF
CDR3 DNA: TGTGCCAGCAGGTGGACTAGCGGGAACGGAGAGACCCAGTACTTC

clone size: -
D gene: TRBD1
J gene: TRBJ1-1
V gene: TRBV9
CDR3 protein: CASSSSPGTGGTEAFF
CDR3 DNA: TGTGCCAGCAGCTCGAGTCCCGGGACAGGGGGCACTGAAGCTTTCTTT

clone size: -
D gene: -
J gene: TRBJ2-3
V gene: TRBV4-3
CDR3 protein: CASSQDRVYTDTQYF
CDR3 DNA: TGCGCCAGCAGCCAAGATAGAGTCTACACAGATACGCAGTATTTT

clone size: once
D gene: -
J gene: TRBJ1-2
V gene: TRBV28
CDR3 protein: CASSSLWGVDYGYTF
CDR3 DNA: TGTGCCAGCAGCTCGCTTTGGGGGGTGGACTATGGCTACACCTTC

clone size: once
D gene: -
J gene: TRBJ1-1
V gene: TRBV13
CDR3 protein: CASSLRGASEAFF
CDR3 DNA: TGTGCCAGCAGCTTACGCGGGGCCAGTGAAGCTTTCTTT

clone size: -
D gene: TRBD2
J gene: TRBJ2-1
V gene: TRBV18
CDR3 protein: CASSPLAGDFNEQFF
CDR3 DNA: TGTGCCAGCTCTCCACTAGCGGGTGACTTCAATGAGCAGTTCTTC

clone size: -
D gene: -
J gene: TRBJ2-3
V gene: TRBV2
CDR3 protein: CASRNGIPQYF
CDR3 DNA: TGTGCCAGCAGAAACGGGATCCCCCAGTATTTT

clone size: -
D gene: -
J gene: TRBJ1-1
V gene: TRBV28
CDR3 protein: CASSPRGGWSLNTEAFF
CDR3 DNA: TGTGCCAGCAGTCCACGAGGAGGCTGGTCCCTGAACACTGAAGCTTTCTTT

clone size: -
D gene: -
J gene: TRBJ1-1
V gene: TRBV2
CDR3 protein: CASSPGQIEAFF
CDR3 DNA: TGTGCCAGCAGCCCGGGACAAATTGAAGCTTTCTTT

clone size: -
D gene: -
J gene: TRBJ2-7
V gene: TRBV28
CDR3 protein: CASSFGSSSYYEQYF
CDR3 DNA: TGTGCCAGCAGCTTTGGTAGTTCTTCCTACTACGAGCAGTACTTC

clone size: once
D gene: -
J gene: TRBJ1-2
V gene: TRBV29-1
CDR3 protein: CSVYDLQKNNYGYTF
CDR3 DNA: TGCAGCGTTTACGATTTACAGAAGAATAACTATGGCTACACCTTC

clone size: once
D gene: TRBD1
J gene: TRBJ2-1
V gene: TRBV7-6
CDR3 protein: CASSLGGGQGYSNEQFF
CDR3 DNA: TGTGCCAGCAGCTTAGGGGGAGGACAGGGGTATAGTAATGAGCAGTTCTTC

clone size: -
D gene: TRBD2
J gene: TRBJ2-7
V gene: TRBV7-2
CDR3 protein: CASSLALAGGYEQYF
CDR3 DNA: TGTGCCAGCAGCTTAGCACTAGCGGGAGGGTACGAGCAGTACTTC

clone size: -
D gene: TRBD2
J gene: TRBJ2-7
V gene: TRBV9
CDR3 protein: CASSFSAGGPGEQYF
CDR3 DNA: TGTGCCAGCAGTTTTTCAGCGGGAGGGCCGGGTGAGCAGTACTTC

clone size: once
D gene: TRBD1
J gene: TRBJ1-4
V gene: TRBV5-1
CDR3 protein: CASSSRDSATNEKLFF
CDR3 DNA: TGCGCCAGCAGCTCACGGGACAGCGCAACTAATGAAAAACTGTTTTTT

clone size: -
D gene: -
J gene: TRBJ1-1
V gene: TRBV7-9
CDR3 protein: CASSLEGGKNTEAFF
CDR3 DNA: TGTGCCAGCAGCTTAGAAGGCGGAAAGAACACTGAAGCTTTCTTT

clone size: once
D gene: TRBD1
J gene: TRBJ2-3
V gene: TRBV27
CDR3 protein: CASRGTVLLTDTQYF
CDR3 DNA: TGTGCCAGCAGGGGGACAGTTTTACTCACAGATACGCAGTATTTT

clone size: once
D gene: -
J gene: TRBJ1-3
V gene: TRBV6-6
CDR3 protein: CASRTEIGSGNTIYF
CDR3 DNA: TGTGCCAGCAGAACAGAGATCGGCTCTGGAAACACCATATATTTT

clone size: -
D gene: -
J gene: TRBJ2-5
V gene: TRBV5-6
CDR3 protein: CASSFKETQYF
CDR3 DNA: TGTGCCAGCAGCTTTAAAGAGACCCAGTACTTC

clone size: -
D gene: -
J gene: TRBJ2-1
V gene: TRBV4-1
CDR3 protein: CASSFLSGSSYNEQFF
CDR3 DNA: TGCGCCAGCAGCTTTCTATCAGGTAGCTCCTACAATGAGCAGTTCTTC

clone size: -
D gene: TRBD1
J gene: TRBJ2-5
V gene: TRBV27
CDR3 protein: CASSSGTGSETQYF
CDR3 DNA: TGTGCCAGCAGTTCCGGGACAGGGAGCGAGACCCAGTACTTC

clone size: -
D gene: -
J gene: TRBJ2-5
V gene: TRBV4-2
CDR3 protein: CASSQEQGAPETQYF
CDR3 DNA: TGTGCCAGCAGCCAAGAACAGGGAGCGCCAGAGACCCAGTACTTC

clone size: -
D gene: -
J gene: TRBJ1-5
V gene: TRBV18
CDR3 protein: CASSPVQPQHF
CDR3 DNA: TGTGCCAGCTCCCCGGTCCAGCCCCAGCATTTT

clone size: -
D gene: -
J gene: TRBJ1-5
V gene: TRBV28
CDR3 protein: CASSFRPLLQLLYDQPQHF
CDR3 DNA: TGTGCCAGCAGTTTCCGCCCCCTCCTACAGTTACTCTACGATCAGCCCCAGCATTTT

clone size: -
D gene: TRBD1
J gene: TRBJ1-2
V gene: TRBV19
CDR3 protein: CASSIDRVQYGYTF
CDR3 DNA: TGTGCCAGTAGTATTGACAGGGTACAGTATGGCTACACCTTC

clone size: -
D gene: TRBD2
J gene: TRBJ2-2
V gene: TRBV5-1
CDR3 protein: CASSLGLAGSGSGELFF
CDR3 DNA: TGCGCCAGCAGCTTGGGACTAGCGGGTTCGGGCTCCGGGGAGCTGTTTTTT

clone size: -
D gene: TRBD2
J gene: TRBJ2-7
V gene: TRBV28
CDR3 protein: CASRGLAGGSEQYF
CDR3 DNA: TGTGCCAGCCGGGGACTAGCGGGAGGATCCGAGCAGTACTTC

clone size: -
D gene: TRBD1
J gene: TRBJ2-4
V gene: TRBV5-6
CDR3 protein: CASSLGGGLAKNIQYF
CDR3 DNA: TGTGCCAGCAGCCTAGGGGGCGGACTAGCCAAAAACATTCAGTACTTC

clone size: -
D gene: TRBD2
J gene: TRBJ2-2
V gene: TRBV2
CDR3 protein: CASSVASGDTGELFF
CDR3 DNA: TGTGCCAGCAGTGTCGCTAGCGGGGATACCGGGGAGCTGTTTTTT

clone size: once
D gene: TRBD2
J gene: TRBJ2-1
V gene: TRBV5-6
CDR3 protein: CASSWGGGPINEQFF
CDR3 DNA: TGTGCCAGCAGTTGGGGGGGAGGGCCGATCAATGAGCAGTTCTTC

clone size: once
D gene: -
J gene: TRBJ2-1
V gene: TRBV5-6
CDR3 protein: CASSSAGFHRNGQFF
CDR3 DNA: TGTGCCAGCAGCTCCGCGGGTTTTCATCGCAATGGGCAGTTCTTC

clone size: once
D gene: -
J gene: TRBJ2-7
V gene: TRBV20-1
CDR3 protein: CSIPDYYEQYF
CDR3 DNA: TGCAGTATACCTGACTACTACGAGCAGTACTTC

clone size: -
D gene: TRBD2
J gene: TRBJ2-3
V gene: TRBV7-2
CDR3 protein: CASSARDYSTDTQYF
CDR3 DNA: TGTGCCAGCAGCGCCCGGGACTATAGCACAGATACGCAGTATTTT

clone size: -
D gene: -
J gene: TRBJ2-1
V gene: TRBV18
CDR3 protein: CASSPLQGSSYNEQFF
CDR3 DNA: TGTGCCAGCTCACCACTTCAGGGGTCCTCCTACAATGAGCAGTTCTTC

clone size: once
D gene: TRBD1
J gene: TRBJ1-2
V gene: TRBV9
CDR3 protein: CASSVTGDVGEANYGYTF
CDR3 DNA: TGTGCCAGCAGCGTCACAGGGGATGTAGGGGAAGCTAACTATGGCTACACCTTC

clone size: few
D gene: TRBD2
J gene: TRBJ2-7
V gene: TRBV29-1
CDR3 protein: CSVLAGNYEQYF
CDR3 DNA: TGCAGCGTGCTAGCGGGCAACTACGAGCAGTACTTC

clone size: -
D gene: -
J gene: TRBJ1-1
V gene: TRBV28
CDR3 protein: CASNYRGVRAFF
CDR3 DNA: TGTGCCAGCAATTATCGGGGGGTGCGGGCTTTCTTT

clone size: -
D gene: TRBD1
J gene: TRBJ2-7
V gene: TRBV6-6
CDR3 protein: CASSYKDRVYEQYF
CDR3 DNA: TGTGCCAGCAGTTACAAGGACAGGGTGTACGAGCAGTACTTC

clone size: -
D gene: -
J gene: TRBJ2-3
V gene: TRBV5-1
CDR3 protein: CASSPGTDTQYF
CDR3 DNA: TGCGCCAGCAGCCCGGGGACAGATACGCAGTATTTT

clone size: -
D gene: TRBD1
J gene: TRBJ2-3
V gene: TRBV6-1
CDR3 protein: CASSEAPAGQGVQDTQYF
CDR3 DNA: TGTGCCAGCAGTGAAGCGCCCGCGGGACAGGGGGTTCAAGATACGCAGTATTTT

clone size: -
D gene: TRBD2
J gene: TRBJ2-1
V gene: TRBV5-1
CDR3 protein: CASSSGTSGSRRTYNEQFF
CDR3 DNA: TGCGCCAGCAGCTCCGGGACTAGCGGGTCACGAAGAACCTACAATGAGCAGTTCTTC

clone size: -
D gene: TRBD1
J gene: TRBJ2-2
V gene: TRBV6-6
CDR3 protein: CASRGTGQGYTGELFF
CDR3 DNA: TGTGCCAGCAGGGGGACGGGACAGGGTTACACCGGGGAGCTGTTTTTT

clone size: -
D gene: TRBD1
J gene: TRBJ2-3
V gene: TRBV5-4
CDR3 protein: CASSPPTGVTDTQYF
CDR3 DNA: TGTGCCAGCAGCCCACCTACAGGGGTCACAGATACGCAGTATTTT

clone size: many
D gene: -
J gene: TRBJ2-7
V gene: TRBV28
CDR3 protein: CASSFPRVNSYEQYF
CDR3 DNA: TGTGCCAGCAGTTTTCCGAGGGTCAACTCCTACGAGCAGTACTTC

clone size: -
D gene: TRBD1
J gene: TRBJ2-3
V gene: TRBV9
CDR3 protein: CASSEQGAFTDTQYF
CDR3 DNA: TGTGCCAGCAGCGAGCAGGGGGCTTTCACAGATACGCAGTATTTT

clone size: -
D gene: -
J gene: TRBJ2-7
V gene: TRBV7-2
CDR3 protein: CASSLEPGASYEQYF
CDR3 DNA: TGTGCCAGCAGCTTAGAACCGGGAGCGAGCTACGAGCAGTACTTC

clone size: -
D gene: -
J gene: TRBJ2-1
V gene: TRBV15
CDR3 protein: CATSRGPTGKNEQFF
CDR3 DNA: TGTGCCACCAGCAGAGGCCCAACAGGGAAGAATGAGCAGTTCTTC

clone size: -
D gene: TRBD1
J gene: TRBJ1-1
V gene: TRBV6-6
CDR3 protein: CASSNTGGRGTEAFF
CDR3 DNA: TGTGCCAGCAGTAACACAGGGGGAAGGGGAACTGAAGCTTTCTTT

clone size: -
D gene: -
J gene: TRBJ2-7
V gene: TRBV27
CDR3 protein: CASSLRLSSYEQYF
CDR3 DNA: TGTGCCAGCAGTTTACGCCTCAGCTCCTACGAGCAGTACTTC

clone size: -
D gene: -
J gene: TRBJ2-1
V gene: TRBV7-9
CDR3 protein: CASSPPGLHLFSEQFF
CDR3 DNA: TGTGCCAGCAGCCCACCCGGACTACATCTCTTTAGTGAGCAGTTCTTC

clone size: -
D gene: -
J gene: TRBJ1-1
V gene: TRBV28
CDR3 protein: CASSLQEDPLFHEAFF
CDR3 DNA: TGTGCCAGCAGTTTACAGGAGGATCCCCTGTTTCATGAAGCTTTCTTT

clone size: -
D gene: -
J gene: TRBJ2-2
V gene: TRBV2
CDR3 protein: CASSLGGGGGSTGELFF
CDR3 DNA: TGTGCCAGCAGCCTGGGAGGGGGAGGAGGGAGTACCGGGGAGCTGTTTTTT

clone size: -
D gene: TRBD2
J gene: TRBJ2-7
V gene: TRBV5-1
CDR3 protein: CASSSIAGVQGYEQYF
CDR3 DNA: TGCGCCAGCAGCTCGATAGCGGGAGTCCAGGGCTACGAGCAGTACTTC

clone size: -
D gene: -
J gene: TRBJ2-7
V gene: TRBV7-2
CDR3 protein: CASSLRADSQYTQSYEQYF
CDR3 DNA: TGTGCCAGCAGCTTAAGGGCCGACAGTCAATACACCCAATCCTACGAGCAGTACTTC

clone size: -
D gene: TRBD1
J gene: TRBJ2-7
V gene: TRBV28
CDR3 protein: CASSRTGTGGSYEQYF
CDR3 DNA: TGTGCCAGCAGTCGAACCGGGACAGGGGGCTCCTACGAGCAGTACTTC

clone size: -
D gene: -
J gene: TRBJ1-1
V gene: TRBV2
CDR3 protein: CASTKRGANEAFF
CDR3 DNA: TGTGCCAGCACCAAACGGGGAGCCAATGAAGCTTTCTTT

clone size: -
D gene: TRBD1
J gene: TRBJ2-7
V gene: TRBV5-1
CDR3 protein: CASSPGQNAYEQYF
CDR3 DNA: TGCGCCAGCAGCCCGGGACAGAACGCATACGAGCAGTACTTC

clone size: -
D gene: -
J gene: TRBJ1-4
V gene: TRBV6-5
CDR3 protein: CASSRSRGANEKLFF
CDR3 DNA: TGTGCCAGCAGTCGGTCCCGGGGAGCTAATGAAAAACTGTTTTTT

clone size: -
D gene: TRBD2
J gene: TRBJ2-7
V gene: TRBV19
CDR3 protein: CASSPEGLAGYEQYF
CDR3 DNA: TGTGCCAGTAGTCCAGAAGGACTAGCGGGATACGAGCAGTACTTC